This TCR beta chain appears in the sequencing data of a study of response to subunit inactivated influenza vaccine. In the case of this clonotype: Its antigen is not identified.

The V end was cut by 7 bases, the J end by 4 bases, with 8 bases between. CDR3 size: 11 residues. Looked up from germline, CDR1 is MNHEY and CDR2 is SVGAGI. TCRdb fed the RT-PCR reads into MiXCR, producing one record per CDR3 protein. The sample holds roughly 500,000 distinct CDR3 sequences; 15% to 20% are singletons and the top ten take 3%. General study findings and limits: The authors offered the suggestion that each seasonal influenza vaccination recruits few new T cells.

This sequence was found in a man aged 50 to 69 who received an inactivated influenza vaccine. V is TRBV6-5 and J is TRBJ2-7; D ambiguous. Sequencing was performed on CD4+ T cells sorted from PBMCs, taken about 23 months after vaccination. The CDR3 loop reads CASKDQYEQYF. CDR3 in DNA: TGTGCCAGCAAAGATCAATACGAGCAGTACTTC.